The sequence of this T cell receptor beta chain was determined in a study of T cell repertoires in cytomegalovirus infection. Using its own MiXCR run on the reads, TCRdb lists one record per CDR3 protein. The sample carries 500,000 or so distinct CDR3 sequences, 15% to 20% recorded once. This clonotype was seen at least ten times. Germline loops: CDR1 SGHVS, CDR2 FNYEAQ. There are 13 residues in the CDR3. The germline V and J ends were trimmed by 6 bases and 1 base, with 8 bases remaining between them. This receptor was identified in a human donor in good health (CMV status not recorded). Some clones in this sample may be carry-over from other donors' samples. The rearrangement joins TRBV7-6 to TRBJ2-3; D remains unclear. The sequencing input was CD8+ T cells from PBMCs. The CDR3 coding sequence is TGTGCCAGCAGACCCCTAGGCACAGATACGCAGTATTTT. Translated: CASRPLGTDTQYF.